This TCR beta chain comes out of a study of T-cell reconstitution after alpha-beta-depleted transplantation in children. Study-wide findings and caveats: It was surviving recipient T cells and thymic progenitors that gave some patients high TCRbeta diversity at day 60. Reports say that about two months after transplant, the alpha-beta T cells came out of several hundred graft clones that had expanded.

This clonotype was seen ten or more times. Its matching antigen is unknown. Construction of the TCRbeta library involved unique molecular identifiers. One entry per CDR3 protein results from TCRdb running MiXCR on the PCR reads. The sample comprises 250,000 to 300,000 distinct CDR3 sequences, 10% of which are singletons, and less than 9% rests with the top ten. The sample here was PBMCs, taken before TCRalphabeta/CD19-depleted stem cell transplant. This TCR was recovered from a boy under two years old with acute myeloid leukemia, due to receive a stem cell transplant.

CDR3 nucleotides: TGTGCCAGCAGCCAAGGAGGGTCAGGTCGTGAGTACAATGAGCAGTTCTTC. It is translated as CASSQGGSGREYNEQFF. The V call is TRBV4-2, the J call TRBJ2-1; a weak D match, TRBD2 (5 bases). V lost 1 base and J lost 4, with 17 bases in between. The length of the CDR3 is 17 residues. Per germline, CDR1 LGHNA and CDR2 YNFKEQ.